Presented here are 26 T cell receptor beta chains from one specimen sequenced in a study of T-cell reconstitution after alpha-beta-depleted transplantation in children. Unique molecular identifiers were incorporated when the TCRbeta library was constructed. TCRdb redid the calling of the PCR reads with MiXCR, one entry per CDR3 protein. The data show 780,000 or so distinct CDR3 sequences, with roughly 16% seen just once and about 4.6% held by the top ten. The sample consisted of PBMCs, mostly from graft donor cells, taken 360 days after TCRalphabeta/CD19-depleted stem cell transplant. These receptors came from a male patient younger than 18 who had a stem cell transplant for acute lymphoblastic leukemia, so the T cells may come from the graft donor.

The chain couples TRBV19 to TRBJ1-2, with D tentatively TRBD1 (6 bases). The CDR3 covers 18 residues. V lost 4 bases to trimming and J lost 1 base, with 22 bases between them. The germline CDR1 and CDR2 sequences are LNHDA and SQIVND (reference sequence). CDR3 coding DNA: TGTGCCAGTAGTACTCCTTTCGCGATAGGACAGCTTAACTATGGCTACACCTTC. Its translation is CASSTPFAIGQLNYGYTF. Filled out from reference TRBV19 and TRBJ1-2, the complete variable domain reads DGGITQSPKYLFRKEGQNVTLSCEQNLNHDAMYWYRQDPGQGLRLIYYSQIVNDFQKGDIAEGYSVSREKKESFPLTVTSAQKNPTAFYLCASSTPFAIGQLNYGYTFGSGTRLTVV.

V usage is TRBV3-1 and J usage is TRBJ2-1; possible D gene TRBD2, 6 bases. CDR3 size: 16 residues. Trimming left V 0 bases short and J 2 bases short, with 11 bases between. Looked up from germline, CDR1 is LGHDT and CDR2 is YNNKEL (reference sequence). This chain's CDR3 is CASSQDYAGTYNEQFF. The DNA of the CDR3 is TGTGCCAGCAGCCAAGATTACGCGGGGACCTACAATGAGCAGTTCTTC.

Turning to this clonotype: A junction end diverges from the germline sequence, so it may reflect a read error. The J gene is TRBJ2-2, the V gene TRBV7-6; 12 bases are a match to TRBD2. The CDR3 is made up of 14 amino acids. The germline gives CDR1 SGHVS, CDR2 FNYEAQ. The CDR3 nucleotides read TGTGCCAGCAGCTTAGGCCTAGCGGGAGGGGTGCTGTTTTTT. Its translation: CASSLGLAGGVLFF.

This clonotype was observed a handful of times. This chain joins TRBV24-1 and TRBJ1-4; a weak D match, TRBD1 (5 bases). Germline lookup yields CDR1 KGHDR and CDR2 SFDVKD. V was cut by 4 bases and J by 3 bases, with 14 bases left in between. The CDR3 is made up of 16 amino acids. The CDR3 sequence: CATSDPERGPNEKLFF. The DNA of the CDR3 is TGTGCCACCAGTGACCCCGAACGGGGACCTAATGAAAAACTGTTTTTT.

At least ten counts were recorded for this clonotype. The rearrangement links TRBV28 to TRBJ2-6; D assignment may be TRBD1 or TRBD2 (5 bases each). The CDR3 runs to 18 residues. V dropped 2 bases and J dropped 2 bases, with 16 bases sitting between them. CDR1 and CDR2 from the germline V gene are MDHEN and SYDVKM. CDR3 loop: CASSLMWQGVTGANVLTF. In DNA form, the CDR3 reads TGTGCCAGCAGTTTAATGTGGCAGGGAGTAACTGGGGCCAACGTCCTGACTTTC. Supplemented by reference TRBV28 and TRBJ2-6, the full variable domain reads DVKVTQSSRYLVKRTGEKVFLECVQDMDHENMFWYRQDPGLGLRLIYFSYDVKMKEKGDIPEGYSVSREKKERFSLILESASTNQTSMYLCASSLMWQGVTGANVLTFGAGSRLTVL.

The chain employs TRBV12-3 or TRBV12-4 and TRBJ2-7; 8 bases match TRBD2. The CDR3 runs 13 residues. V lost 11 bases, J lost 4 bases, and 10 bases stayed unmatched. CDR3 in DNA: TGTGCCTCCCAGCGGGGGCCGGGGTACGAGCAGTACTTC. Translating it yields CASQRGPGYEQYF.

The chain uses TRBV7-8 and TRBJ2-2, with D unclear. The germline V gene has CDR1 SGHVS and CDR2 FQNEAQ. The CDR3 extends over 12 amino acids. Deletions cut 5 bases from V and 9 bases from J, with 10 bases between. The CDR3 coding sequence is TGTGCCAGCAGCCGCTACTTGAGGGAGCTGTTTTTT. This codes for CASSRYLRELFF.

Turning to this clonotype: A much larger clone differs by one base, so this may be a read error. The V call is TRBV12-3 or TRBV12-4, the J call TRBJ1-1; D gene unclear. Trimming took 5 bases from V and 11 from J, leaving 12 bases between them. The CDR3 has 11 amino acids. The DNA of the CDR3 is TGTGCCAGCAGTGAGGGAATTAGGGCTTTCTTT. Translating gives CASSEGIRAFF.

The V and J genes are TRBV25-1 and TRBJ2-1; possibly TRBD2 for D (6 bases). V lost 5 bases, J lost 7 bases, and 15 bases lay in between. The CDR3 is 14 amino acids. CDR1 and CDR2 (germline): MGHDK, SYGVNS. The CDR3: CASSWDSDLNEQFF. CDR3 bases: TGTGCCAGCAGTTGGGACTCCGACTTGAATGAGCAGTTCTTC. The full variable domain, with the rest looked up from reference TRBV25-1 and TRBJ2-1, is EADIYQTPRYLVIGTGKKITLECSQTMGHDKMYWYQQDPGMELHLIHYSYGVNSTEKGDLSSESTVSRIRTEHFPLTLESARPSHTSQYLCASSWDSDLNEQFFGPGTRLTVL.

This clonotype was detected ten times or more. CDR3 amino acids: CASSPGQGHFEKLFF. The CDR3 DNA follows: TGTGCCAGCAGCCCAGGACAGGGTCATTTTGAAAAACTGTTTTTT. V and J are TRBV9 and TRBJ1-4; TRBD1 aligns across 8 bases. Germline trimming cut 4 bases from V and 7 bases from J; bases unmatched to any gene: 9. Per the germline V gene, CDR1 is SGDLS and CDR2 is YYNGEE. This CDR3 region has 15 residues.

A few counts support this clonotype. J is TRBJ2-1 and V is TRBV24-1; 10 nucleotides align to TRBD2. The CDR3 is 14 amino acids. In germline, CDR1 is KGHDR, CDR2 SFDVKD. The V and J ends lost 3 bases and 9 bases, in that order; junction bases with no gene match: 4. The CDR3 region has the DNA TGTGCCACCAGTGATGAAGCGGGAGGGAGTGAGCAGTTCTTC. Its translation: CATSDEAGGSEQFF.

The chain employs TRBV6-1 and TRBJ1-5; D might be TRBD1 (6 bases). CDR1 is MNHNS and CDR2 is SASEGT in the germline V gene. There are 18 residues in the CDR3. Trimming took off 3 bases at V and 1 base at J, with 19 bases between the two ends. The CDR3 nucleotides read TGTGCCAGCAGTGATCGTCAGGGGAGAACGGGAAGCAATCAGCCCCAGCATTTT. This translates into CASSDRQGRTGSNQPQHF.

The sample holds a few counts of this clonotype. The chain recombines TRBV18 with TRBJ1-1, with a possible D match to TRBD1 (5 bases). Germline CDR1 KGHSH, CDR2 LQKENI. The CDR3 runs 16 residues. The V end was cut by 3 bases, the J end by 0 bases, with 14 bases between. DNA of the CDR3: TGTGCCAGCTCACCTTACTCAGGGTCCATGAACACTGAAGCTTTCTTT. Encoded protein: CASSPYSGSMNTEAFF. Together with reference TRBV18 and TRBJ1-1, the CDR3 gives the full variable domain: NAGVMQNPRHLVRRRGQEARLRCSPMKGHSHVYWYRQLPEEGLKFMVYLQKENIIDESGMPKERFSAEFPKEGPSILRIQQVVRGDSAAYFCASSPYSGSMNTEAFFGQGTRLTVV.

This clonotype was counted only a few times. The J gene is TRBJ2-5, the V gene TRBV5-1; the match to TRBD2 covers 9 bases. The CDR3 loop spans 18 amino acids. V was clipped by 4 bases and J by 4 bases; unmatched bases: 17. CDR1 and CDR2 (germline): SGHRS, YFSETQ. CDR3: CASSVYPGLASQRETQYF. CDR3 DNA: TGCGCCAGCAGCGTCTATCCGGGACTAGCCTCTCAAAGAGAGACCCAGTACTTC.

This sequence joins TRBV6-1 and TRBJ2-4, with a tentative D call TRBD2 (6 bases). V dropped 6 bases and J dropped 0 bases, with 21 bases sitting between them. The CDR3 has 18 amino acids. Germline V lookup: CDR1 MNHNS, CDR2 SASEGT. CDR3 residues: CASSPNLRTGVAKNIQYF. The CDR3 DNA sequence: TGTGCCAGCAGCCCTAATCTGAGGACGGGAGTAGCCAAAAACATTCAGTACTTC.

Only a few counts were recorded for this clonotype. The chain couples TRBV29-1 to TRBJ1-1, with a weak D call TRBD1 (5 bases). Germline-derived CDR1 and CDR2 are SQVTM and ANQGSEA. V gave up 8 bases and J gave up 11 bases, with 18 bases separating them. The CDR3 has 11 residues. The CDR3 loop is CSSEGGVEAFF. The CDR3 nucleotides are TGCAGCTCCGAGGGAGGGGTAGAGGCTTTCTTT.

The chain is built from TRBV29-1 and TRBJ2-1; possibly TRBD2 for D (6 bases). The CDR3 is 13 amino acids. The germline gives CDR1 SQVTM, CDR2 ANQGSEA. Trimming removed 3 bases from V and 4 bases from J, with 10 bases in between. The CDR3 spells CSVDGSEYNEQFF. For the CDR3, the DNA is TGCAGCGTTGACGGGAGCGAATACAATGAGCAGTTCTTC.

V usage is TRBV7-8 and J usage is TRBJ2-7; a possible D gene is TRBD2 (5 bases). V was trimmed by 4 bases and J by 6 bases, leaving 10 bases between them. The CDR3 is 12 residues long. Germline lookup yields CDR1 SGHVS and CDR2 FQNEAQ. The CDR3 DNA follows: TGTGCCAGCAGCTCCGCGGGCGTCGAGCAGTACTTC. Translation gives CASSSAGVEQYF. Full variable domain (remainder filled in from reference TRBV7-8 and TRBJ2-7): GAGVSQSPRYKVAKRGQDVALRCDPISGHVSLFWYQQALGQGPEFLTYFQNEAQLDKSGLPSDRFFAERPEGSVSTLKIQRTQQEDSAVYLCASSSAGVEQYFGPGTRLTVT.

The CDR3, as DNA: TGTGCCAGCAGCGTTTTTTTGGACAGGGAAATGGCCTACGAGCAGTACTTC. Its translation: CASSVFLDREMAYEQYF. The chain is built from TRBV5-6 and TRBJ2-7; TRBD1 aligns across 8 bases. This CDR3 has 17 amino acids. V gave up 4 bases and J gave up 2 bases; unmatched junction bases: 14. Germline V gene data show CDR1 as SGHDT and CDR2 as YYEEEE.

This clonotype was seen many times. This sequence joins TRBV12-3 or TRBV12-4 and TRBJ2-7; 7 bases are shared with TRBD2. The J segment lost 9 bases and the V segment lost 5 bases, leaving 7 bases of the junction unmatched. The CDR3 extends over 12 amino acids. CDR3 loop: CASSRGGSAQYF. Written as DNA, the CDR3 is TGTGCCAGCAGTCGAGGCGGGAGTGCGCAGTACTTC.

This clonotype has more than one count but fewer than ten. V usage is TRBV12-3 or TRBV12-4 and J usage is TRBJ2-7, with 9 bases lining up with TRBD1. The CDR3 is 15 amino acids. V was pared by 6 bases and J by 4 bases, with 10 bases of the junction left unmatched. CDR3 in DNA: TGTGCCAGCAGCCTGCCTCCGGGACAGGGATACGAGCAGTACTTC. This translates into CASSLPPGQGYEQYF.

This clonotype was detected only a few times. The chain recombines TRBV4-1 with TRBJ2-3; 8 nucleotides line up with TRBD2. Germline CDR1 and CDR2: MGHRA and YSYEKL. CDR3 size: 14 residues. Trimming took 8 bases from V and 0 from J; bases not matched to a gene: 4. The CDR3 bases are TGCGCCAGCCAACTAGCGGCTAGCACAGATACGCAGTATTTT. Encoded protein: CASQLAASTDTQYF.

This clonotype occurred many times. V and J are TRBV12-3 or TRBV12-4 and TRBJ1-5; perhaps TRBD1 as D (6 bases). V shed 0 bases and J shed 7 bases, with 13 bases lying between them. The CDR3 runs to 15 residues. The CDR3 is CASSLATGSEQPQHF. CDR3 nucleotides: TGTGCCAGCAGTTTAGCAACAGGGTCTGAGCAGCCCCAGCATTTT.

This rearrangement joins TRBV20-1 to TRBJ2-5; 7 bases are shared with TRBD2. This CDR3 contains 15 residues. The V and J ends lost 5 bases and 4 bases, in that order; junction bases with no gene match: 13. Germline-derived CDR1 and CDR2 are DFQATT and SNEGSKA (reference sequence). The CDR3 nucleotides read TGCAGTGCTGAGGAGGCGGGAGTTCCGGGAGAGACCCAGTACTTC. Its translation is CSAEEAGVPGETQYF.

This clonotype was detected only a few times. V is TRBV29-1 and J is TRBJ1-1; 7 bases line up with TRBD1. Germline V gives CDR1 SQVTM, CDR2 ANQGSEA. The CDR3 has 13 amino acids. This chain's CDR3 is CVGQVIMNTEAFF. CDR3 DNA sequence: TGCGTTGGACAGGTGATCATGAACACTGAAGCTTTCTTT.

The chain couples TRBV15 to TRBJ1-4, with D perhaps matching TRBD1 (5 bases). CDR1 and CDR2 (germline): LNHNV, YYDKDF (reference sequence). Trimming left V 7 bases short and J 8 bases short, with 17 bases between. This CDR3 region has 14 residues. The CDR3: CATTREGYDEKLFF. The CDR3 bases are TGTGCCACCACCCGGGAGGGGTATGACGAAAAACTGTTTTTT.